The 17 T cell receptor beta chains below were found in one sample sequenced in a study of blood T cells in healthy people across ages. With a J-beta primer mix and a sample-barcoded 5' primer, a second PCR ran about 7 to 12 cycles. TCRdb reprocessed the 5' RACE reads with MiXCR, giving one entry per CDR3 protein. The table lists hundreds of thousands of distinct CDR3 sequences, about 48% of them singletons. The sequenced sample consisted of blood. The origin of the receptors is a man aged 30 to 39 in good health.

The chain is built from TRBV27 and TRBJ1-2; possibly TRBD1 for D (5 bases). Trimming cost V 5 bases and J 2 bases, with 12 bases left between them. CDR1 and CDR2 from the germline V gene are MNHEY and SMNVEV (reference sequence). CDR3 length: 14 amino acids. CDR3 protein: CASSVRAVNYGYTF. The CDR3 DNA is TGTGCCAGCAGTGTCAGGGCTGTAAACTATGGCTACACCTTC.

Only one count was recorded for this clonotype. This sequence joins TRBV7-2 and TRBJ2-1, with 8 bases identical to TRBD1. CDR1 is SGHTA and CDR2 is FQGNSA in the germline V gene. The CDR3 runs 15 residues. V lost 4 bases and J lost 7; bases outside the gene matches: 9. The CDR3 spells CASSYDRGKWNEQFF. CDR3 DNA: TGTGCCAGCAGCTACGACAGGGGAAAGTGGAATGAGCAGTTCTTC.

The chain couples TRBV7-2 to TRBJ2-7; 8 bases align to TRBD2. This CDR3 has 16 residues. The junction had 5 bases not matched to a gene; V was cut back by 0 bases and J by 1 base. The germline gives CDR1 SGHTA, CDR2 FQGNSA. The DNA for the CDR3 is TGTGCCAGCAGCTTAGCGTCCAGCGGGGGTTCCTACGAGCAGTACTTC. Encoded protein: CASSLASSGGSYEQYF.

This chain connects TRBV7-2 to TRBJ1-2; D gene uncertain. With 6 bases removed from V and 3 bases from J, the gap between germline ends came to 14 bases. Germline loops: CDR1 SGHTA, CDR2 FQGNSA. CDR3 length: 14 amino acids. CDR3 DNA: TGTGCCAGCAGTTCCCCGGGCCGGTACTATGGCTACACCTTC. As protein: CASSSPGRYYGYTF.

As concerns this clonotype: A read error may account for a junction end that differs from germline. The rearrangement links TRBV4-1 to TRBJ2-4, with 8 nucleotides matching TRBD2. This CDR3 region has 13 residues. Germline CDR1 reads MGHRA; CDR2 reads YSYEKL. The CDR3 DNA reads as TGCGCCAGCAGCCCGCGGGGGGTAAACACTCAGTACTTC. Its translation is CASSPRGVNTQYF.

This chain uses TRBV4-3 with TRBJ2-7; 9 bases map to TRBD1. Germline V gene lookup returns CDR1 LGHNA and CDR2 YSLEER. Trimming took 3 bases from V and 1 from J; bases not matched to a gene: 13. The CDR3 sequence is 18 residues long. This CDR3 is CASSQINTGTGISYEQYF. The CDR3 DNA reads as TGCGCCAGCAGCCAGATTAATACCGGGACAGGGATTTCCTACGAGCAGTACTTC.

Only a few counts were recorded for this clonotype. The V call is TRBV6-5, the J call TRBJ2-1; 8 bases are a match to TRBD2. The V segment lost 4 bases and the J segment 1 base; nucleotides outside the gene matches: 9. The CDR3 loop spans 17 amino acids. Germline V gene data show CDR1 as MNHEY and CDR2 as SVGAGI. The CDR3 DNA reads TGTGCCAGCAGTTCGTCTAAAGCGGGGGATTCCTACAATGAGCAGTTCTTC. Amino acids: CASSSSKAGDSYNEQFF.

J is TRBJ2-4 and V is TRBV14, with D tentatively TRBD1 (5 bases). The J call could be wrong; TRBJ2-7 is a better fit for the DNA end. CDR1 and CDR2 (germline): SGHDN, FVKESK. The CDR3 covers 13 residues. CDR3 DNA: TGTGCCAGCAGCCCAGGGCCTAGTAGCGAGCAGTACTTC. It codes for CASSPGPSSEQYF.

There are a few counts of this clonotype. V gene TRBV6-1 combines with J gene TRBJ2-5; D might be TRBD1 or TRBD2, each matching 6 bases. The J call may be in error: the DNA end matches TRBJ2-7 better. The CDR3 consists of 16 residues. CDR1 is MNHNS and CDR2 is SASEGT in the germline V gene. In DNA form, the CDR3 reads TGTGCCAGCAGTGAAATGATTGGGGGGCAATCGCACGAGCAGTACTTC. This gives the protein CASSEMIGGQSHEQYF.

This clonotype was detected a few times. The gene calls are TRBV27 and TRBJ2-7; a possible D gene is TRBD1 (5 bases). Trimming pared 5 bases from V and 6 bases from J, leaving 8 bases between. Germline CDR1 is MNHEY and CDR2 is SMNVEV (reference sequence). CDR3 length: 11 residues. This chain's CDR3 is CASSQGIEQYF. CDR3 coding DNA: TGTGCCAGCAGTCAGGGTATCGAGCAGTACTTC.

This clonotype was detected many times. In nucleotides, the CDR3 is TGCAGTGCTAGACCTTACGTAGCGGGGGTGGGAGAGACCCAGTACTTC. It codes for CSARPYVAGVGETQYF. The gene calls are TRBV20-1 and TRBJ2-5, with 9 bases that match TRBD2. This CDR3 comprises 16 residues. The V gene end was trimmed by 2 bases and the J gene end by 4 bases; junction bases not matched to a gene: 11. CDR1 DFQATT and CDR2 SNEGSKA come from the germline V gene (reference sequence).

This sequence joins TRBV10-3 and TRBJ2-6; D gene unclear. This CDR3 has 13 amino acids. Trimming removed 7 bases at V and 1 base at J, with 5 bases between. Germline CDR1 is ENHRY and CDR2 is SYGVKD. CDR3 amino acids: CAITESGANVLTF. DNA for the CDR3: TGTGCCATCACCGAATCTGGGGCCAACGTCCTGACTTTC.

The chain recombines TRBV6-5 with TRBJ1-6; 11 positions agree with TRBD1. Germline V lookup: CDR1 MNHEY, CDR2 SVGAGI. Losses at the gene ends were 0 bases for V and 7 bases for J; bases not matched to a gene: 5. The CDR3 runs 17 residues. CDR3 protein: CASSYSGQGARNSPLHF. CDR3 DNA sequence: TGTGCCAGCAGTTACTCCGGACAGGGGGCAAGGAATTCACCCCTCCACTTT.

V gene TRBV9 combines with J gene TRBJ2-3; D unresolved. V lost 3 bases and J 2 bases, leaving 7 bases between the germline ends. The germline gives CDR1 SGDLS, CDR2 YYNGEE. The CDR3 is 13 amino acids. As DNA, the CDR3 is TGTGCCAGCAGCGCCGGAGACACAGATACGCAGTATTTT. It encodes CASSAGDTDTQYF.

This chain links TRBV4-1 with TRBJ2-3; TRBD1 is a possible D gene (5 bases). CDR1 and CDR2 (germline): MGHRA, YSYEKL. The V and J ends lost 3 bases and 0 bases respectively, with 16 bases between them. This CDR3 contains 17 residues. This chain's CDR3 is CASSQYQGITSTDTQYF. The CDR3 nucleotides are TGCGCCAGCAGCCAGTATCAGGGAATTACTAGCACAGATACGCAGTATTTT.

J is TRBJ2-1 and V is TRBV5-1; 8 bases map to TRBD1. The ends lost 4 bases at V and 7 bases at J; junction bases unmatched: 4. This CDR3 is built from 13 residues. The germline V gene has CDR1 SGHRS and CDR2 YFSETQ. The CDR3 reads CASSPTGENEQFF. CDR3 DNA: TGCGCCAGCAGCCCGACAGGGGAGAATGAGCAGTTCTTC.

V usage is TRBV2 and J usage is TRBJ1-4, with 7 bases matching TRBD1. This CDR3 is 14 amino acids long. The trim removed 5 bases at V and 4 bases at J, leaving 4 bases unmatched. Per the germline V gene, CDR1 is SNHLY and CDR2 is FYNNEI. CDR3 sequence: CASSPDRNNEKLFF. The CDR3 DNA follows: TGTGCCAGCAGTCCGGACAGGAATAATGAAAAACTGTTTTTT. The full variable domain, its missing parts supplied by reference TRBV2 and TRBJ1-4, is EPEVTQTPSHQVTQMGQEVILRCVPISNHLYFYWYRQILGQKVEFLVSFYNNEISEKSEIFDDQFSVERPDGSNFTLKIRSTKLEDSAMYFCASSPDRNNEKLFFGSGTQLSVL.